The 20 T cell receptor beta chains below come from one sample, sequenced in a study of T-cell reconstitution after alpha-beta-depleted transplantation in children. Construction of the TCRbeta library involved unique molecular identifiers. TCRdb re-called the PCR reads through MiXCR, storing one row per CDR3 protein. The table has approximately 520,000 distinct CDR3 sequences, about 30% seen once. The starting material was PBMCs from the stem cell graft donor, obtained from the stem cell graft. The source of these receptors is a human donor who donated a stem cell graft to a child with aplastic anemia.

This clonotype was detected ten times or more. The V and J genes are TRBV6-2 or TRBV6-3 and TRBJ2-1; TRBD2 matches at 11 bases. Germline assignment: CDR1 MNHEY and CDR2 SVGEGT. The CDR3 has 15 residues. The J segment lost 3 bases and the V segment lost 5 bases, leaving 3 bases of the junction unmatched. The CDR3 here is CASSATSGSYNEQFF. CDR3 DNA: TGTGCCAGCAGTGCAACTAGCGGGAGCTACAATGAGCAGTTCTTC.

The V call is TRBV7-2, the J call TRBJ2-1; TRBD2 might be the D (5 bases). This CDR3 is 13 amino acids long. The germline V gene has CDR1 SGHTA and CDR2 FQGNSA. Between the trimmed V and J ends, which lost 5 bases and 10 bases, there was a span of 15 bases. CDR3 nucleotides: TGTGCCAGCAGCCCCCTCAGAGCTAGCGAGCAGTTCTTC. Protein product: CASSPLRASEQFF.

The chain joins TRBV5-1 to TRBJ2-2; the D is unclear. The CDR3 spans 13 residues. Trimming stripped 8 bases from V and 4 bases from J, with 12 bases between. CDR1 is SGHRS and CDR2 is YFSETQ in the germline V gene. The CDR3 coding sequence is TGCGCCAGTTGGGTTGCAGGCACCGGGGAGCTGTTTTTT. This sequence encodes CASWVAGTGELFF.

This clonotype has a handful of counts. The chain uses TRBV10-3 and TRBJ1-2, with D uncertain. Germline loops: CDR1 ENHRY, CDR2 SYGVKD. Between the trimmed V and J ends, which lost 2 bases and 4 bases, there was a span of 8 bases. The CDR3 is made up of 13 amino acids. CDR3: CAISENPSYGYTF. CDR3 DNA sequence: TGTGCCATCAGTGAGAATCCTTCCTATGGCTACACCTTC.

This sequence joins TRBV14 and TRBJ1-5; no definite D call. V was clipped by 4 bases and J by 6 bases, with 16 bases between them. Looked up from germline, CDR1 is SGHDN and CDR2 is FVKESK. The CDR3 is 15 amino acids. CDR3 coding DNA: TGTGCCAGCAGCCGGACCTATGCCAGTGGTCAGCCCCAGCATTTT. It yields the protein CASSRTYASGQPQHF.

This clonotype was seen more than once but under ten times. CDR3 sequence (DNA): TGCAGCGTTGAACACTATGGCTACACCTTC. This gives the protein CSVEHYGYTF. The chain uses TRBV29-1 and TRBJ1-2; D gene ambiguous. The CDR3 runs to 10 residues. V gave up 2 bases and J gave up 3 bases, with 1 base separating them. In germline, CDR1 is SQVTM, CDR2 ANQGSEA.

The rearrangement uses TRBV25-1 and TRBJ1-1; D may be TRBD1 (5 bases). The CDR3 runs 16 residues. The V gene lost 5 bases and the J gene lost 0 bases, with 16 bases spanning the gap. Germline CDR1 is MGHDK and CDR2 is SYGVNS. In DNA form, the CDR3 reads TGTGCCAGCAGTCCCGGGGGGGACGGTGTGAACACTGAAGCTTTCTTT. Translating gives CASSPGGDGVNTEAFF.

V is TRBV18 and J is TRBJ1-2; weak D call: TRBD1 (5 bases). The V end lost 3 bases, the J end lost 6 bases, and 14 bases lay between the germline ends. CDR3 length equals 14 residues. The germline V gene encodes CDR1 KGHSH and CDR2 LQKENI. The CDR3 nucleotides read TGTGCCAGCTCACCGGCAGGGTTATGGAATGGCTACACCTTC. As protein: CASSPAGLWNGYTF.

This clonotype has a count of ten or more. V gene TRBV7-9 combines with J gene TRBJ2-1, with D perhaps matching TRBD2 (5 bases). This CDR3 spans 14 amino acids. The germline CDR1 and CDR2 sequences are SEHNR and FQNEAQ (reference sequence). V was trimmed by 5 bases and J by 2 bases, leaving 10 bases between them. CDR3 DNA sequence: TGTGCCAGCAGCCTAAGCGGAACCTACAATGAGCAGTTCTTC. This encodes CASSLSGTYNEQFF.

This rearrangement joins TRBV6-2 or TRBV6-3 to TRBJ2-1; possible D gene TRBD2, 6 bases. With 2 bases removed from V and 2 bases from J, the gap between germline ends came to 10 bases. Germline values: CDR1 MNHEY, CDR2 SVGEGT. CDR3 length: 15 amino acids. CDR3 amino acids: CASSYRGITYNEQFF. In DNA, the CDR3 is TGTGCCAGCAGTTACCGGGGGATCACCTACAATGAGCAGTTCTTC.

The V gene is TRBV20-1, the J gene TRBJ2-1; no definite D call. Germline V gene lookup returns CDR1 DFQATT and CDR2 SNEGSKA (reference sequence). Trimming took off 3 bases at V and 4 bases at J, with 7 bases between the two ends. The CDR3 is 12 amino acids. CDR3 coding DNA: TGCAGTGCTAGGATGGGGTACAATGAGCAGTTCTTC. Amino acid sequence: CSARMGYNEQFF.

The table lists this clonotype with a few counts. The rearrangement links TRBV7-3 to TRBJ1-1; D remains unclear. CDR1 SGHTA and CDR2 FQGTGA come from the germline V gene. Trimming cost V 2 bases and J 5 bases, with 15 bases left between them. This CDR3 contains 15 residues. The CDR3 DNA reads as TGTGCCAGCAGCTTATCAGCGGGCGGGAGGACTGAAGCTTTCTTT. The encoded protein is CASSLSAGGRTEAFF.

The genes are TRBV30 and TRBJ1-2, with D maybe TRBD1 (6 bases). The V end was cut by 4 bases, the J end by 4 bases, with 13 bases between. Germline CDR1 is GTSNPN and CDR2 is SVGIG (reference sequence). The CDR3 extends over 13 amino acids. The CDR3 here is CAWTAGEAYGYTF. For the CDR3, the DNA is TGTGCCTGGACTGCAGGGGAAGCCTATGGCTACACCTTC.

The chain links TRBV5-1 to TRBJ1-2; possible D gene TRBD1, 6 bases. In germline, CDR1 is SGHRS, CDR2 YFSETQ. V was pared by 4 bases and J by 1 base, with 20 bases between. This CDR3 is 17 amino acids long. The chain's CDR3 is CASSRPHGGQVNYGYTF. The CDR3 nucleotides are TGCGCCAGCAGCCGCCCCCATGGGGGACAAGTTAACTATGGCTACACCTTC.

The chain employs TRBV12-3 or TRBV12-4 and TRBJ2-1; TRBD2 matches 9 bases. This CDR3 has 15 residues. J gave up 0 bases and V 7 bases, and 4 bases lay outside the gene matches. CDR3 protein: CASIGGRASYNEQFF. For the CDR3, the DNA is TGTGCCAGCATTGGCGGGAGGGCCTCCTACAATGAGCAGTTCTTC.

The chain has TRBV5-1 and TRBJ2-3; 11 nucleotides match TRBD2. This CDR3 has 18 residues. CDR1 and CDR2 (germline): SGHRS, YFSETQ. The V and J ends lost 0 bases and 5 bases, in that order; junction bases with no gene match: 11. The CDR3 here is CASSLALLTSGSGDTQYF. The CDR3 DNA reads TGCGCCAGCAGCTTGGCCCTATTAACTAGCGGGAGTGGAGATACGCAGTATTTT.

In this sample, this clonotype turned up a few times. This chain connects TRBV29-1 to TRBJ1-1, with D perhaps matching TRBD1 (5 bases). V gave up 1 base and J gave up 8 bases, with 20 bases separating them. CDR1 and CDR2 from the germline V gene are SQVTM and ANQGSEA. This CDR3 is 15 amino acids long. The CDR3 region is CSVEVEMARKGEAFF. DNA for the CDR3: TGCAGCGTTGAAGTAGAAATGGCGCGGAAGGGGGAAGCTTTCTTT.

The sample holds one count of this clonotype. The V gene is TRBV3-1, the J gene TRBJ2-3, with D uncertain. Trimming pared 3 bases from V and 0 bases from J, leaving 7 bases between. CDR3 length: 14 amino acids. Germline values: CDR1 LGHDT, CDR2 YNNKEL (reference sequence). For the CDR3, the DNA is TGTGCCAGCAGCCAGTCCCAGAGCACAGATACGCAGTATTTT. It encodes CASSQSQSTDTQYF.

V usage is TRBV9 and J usage is TRBJ2-2; 8 nucleotides line up with TRBD2. Germline loops: CDR1 SGDLS, CDR2 YYNGEE. The CDR3 covers 16 residues. V was clipped by 0 bases and J by 1 base; unmatched bases: 2. CDR3 sequence (DNA): TGTGCCAGCAGCGTAGATCGGGGGGGGAACACCGGGGAGCTGTTTTTT. Its translation is CASSVDRGGNTGELFF.

This chain uses TRBV29-1 with TRBJ2-3, with 10 bases matching TRBD2. The V gene end was trimmed by 4 bases and the J gene end by 1 base; junction bases not matched to a gene: 2. The germline gives CDR1 SQVTM, CDR2 ANQGSEA. This CDR3 region has 14 residues. For the CDR3, the DNA is TGCAGCGTTGGGGGGACTAGCGGCACAGATACGCAGTATTTT. This translates into CSVGGTSGTDTQYF.